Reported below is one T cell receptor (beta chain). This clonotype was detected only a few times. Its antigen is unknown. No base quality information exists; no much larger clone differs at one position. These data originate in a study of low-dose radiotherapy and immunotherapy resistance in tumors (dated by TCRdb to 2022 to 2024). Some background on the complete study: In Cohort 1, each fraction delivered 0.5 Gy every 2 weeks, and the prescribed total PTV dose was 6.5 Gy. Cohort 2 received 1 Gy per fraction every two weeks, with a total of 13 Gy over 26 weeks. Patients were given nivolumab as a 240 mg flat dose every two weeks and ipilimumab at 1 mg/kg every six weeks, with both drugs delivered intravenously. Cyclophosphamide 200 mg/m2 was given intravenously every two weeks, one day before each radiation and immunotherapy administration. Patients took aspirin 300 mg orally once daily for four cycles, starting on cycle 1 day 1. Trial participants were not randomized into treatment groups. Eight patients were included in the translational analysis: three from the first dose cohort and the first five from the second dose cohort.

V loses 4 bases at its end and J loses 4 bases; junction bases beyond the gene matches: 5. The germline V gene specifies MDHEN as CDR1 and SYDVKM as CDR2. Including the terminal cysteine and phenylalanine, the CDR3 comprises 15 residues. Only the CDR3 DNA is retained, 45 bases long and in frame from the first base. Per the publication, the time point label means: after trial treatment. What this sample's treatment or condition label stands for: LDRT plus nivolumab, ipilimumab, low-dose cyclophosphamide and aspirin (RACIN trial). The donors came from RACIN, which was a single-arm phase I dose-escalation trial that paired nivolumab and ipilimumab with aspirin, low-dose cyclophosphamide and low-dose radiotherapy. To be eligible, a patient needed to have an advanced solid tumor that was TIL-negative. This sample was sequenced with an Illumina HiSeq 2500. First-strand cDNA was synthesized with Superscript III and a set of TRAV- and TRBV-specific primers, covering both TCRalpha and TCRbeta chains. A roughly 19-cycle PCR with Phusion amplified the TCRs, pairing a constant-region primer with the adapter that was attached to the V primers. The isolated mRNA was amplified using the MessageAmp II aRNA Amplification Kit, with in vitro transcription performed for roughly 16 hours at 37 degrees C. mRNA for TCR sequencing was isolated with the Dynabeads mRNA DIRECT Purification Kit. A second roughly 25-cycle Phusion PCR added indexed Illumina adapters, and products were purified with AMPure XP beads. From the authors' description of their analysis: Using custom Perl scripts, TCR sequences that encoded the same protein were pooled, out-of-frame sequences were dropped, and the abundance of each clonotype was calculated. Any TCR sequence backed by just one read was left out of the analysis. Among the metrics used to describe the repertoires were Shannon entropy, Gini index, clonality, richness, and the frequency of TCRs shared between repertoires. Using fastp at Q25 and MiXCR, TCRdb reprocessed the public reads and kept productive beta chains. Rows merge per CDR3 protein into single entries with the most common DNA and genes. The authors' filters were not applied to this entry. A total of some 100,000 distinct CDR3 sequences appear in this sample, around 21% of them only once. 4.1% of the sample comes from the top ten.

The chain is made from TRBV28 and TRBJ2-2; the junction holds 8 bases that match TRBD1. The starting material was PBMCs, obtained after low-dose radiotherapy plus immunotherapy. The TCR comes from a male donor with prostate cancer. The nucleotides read TGTGCCAGCAGTTCGGGACAGGACTTCACCGGGGAGCTGTTTTTT. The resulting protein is CASSSGQDFTGELFF.